A single sample gave rise to the 17 T cell receptor beta chains below, sequenced in a study of beta chain features in type 1 diabetes. Their specific antigens are unknown. What was sequenced were expressed TCRB transcripts, since all of the isolated RNA had been reverse transcribed. Profiled with immunoSEQ multiplex PCR; TCRdb holds only in-frame clones, not every one. The sample lists approximately 150,000 clones; more than 10% were seen once. Study conclusions and caveats: A moderate, significant TCRB CDR3 shortening appeared in type 1 diabetes across four CD4+ subsets.

Input material: central memory CD4+ T cells from blood. These receptor sequences come from a man younger than 35 with type 1 diabetes.

This clone was seen more than once but under ten times. The J gene is TRBJ1-6, the V gene TRBV6-6; D remains ambiguous. CDR1 and CDR2 from the germline V gene are MNHNY and SVGAGI (reference sequence). The CDR3 extends over 14 amino acids. V lost 5 bases, J lost 0 bases, and 5 bases lay in between. CDR3 coding DNA: TGTGCCAGCAGTGTAATCTCCTATAATTCACCCCTCCACTTT. Translation gives CASSVISYNSPLHF.

This clone was seen only a few times. The chain joins TRBV6-1 to TRBJ2-1, with 9 bases identical to TRBD1. Trimming at V came to 6 bases and at J to 5 bases, leaving 5 bases not matched to a gene. Germline loops: CDR1 MNHNS, CDR2 SASEGT. CDR3 size: 14 residues. The CDR3 is CASRPTGGNNEQFF. The CDR3 region has the DNA TGTGCCAGCAGGCCCACAGGGGGCAACAATGAGCAGTTCTTC.

Only a few counts were recorded for this clone. The chain has TRBV4-1 and TRBJ1-2, with 7 bases lining up with TRBD1. Germline V lookup: CDR1 MGHRA, CDR2 YSYEKL. The ends lost 2 bases at V and 5 bases at J; junction bases unmatched: 8. This CDR3 region has 15 residues. CDR3 DNA sequence: TGCGCCAGCAGCCAACAAACAGGGGTTACTTATGGCTACACCTTC. It translates to CASSQQTGVTYGYTF.

The CDR3 is CAISPDRGAYEQYF. The CDR3 region has the DNA TGTGCCATCAGTCCGGACAGGGGTGCCTACGAGCAGTACTTC. V and J are TRBV10-3 and TRBJ2-7; 9 nucleotides match TRBD1. Germline CDR1 ENHRY, CDR2 SYGVKD. J lost 2 bases, V lost 5 bases, and 4 bases had no gene match. The CDR3 spans 14 residues.

The gene calls are TRBV13 and TRBJ2-3; possibly TRBD2 for D (6 bases). The germline gives CDR1 PRHDT, CDR2 FYEKMQ (reference sequence). The CDR3 has 14 residues. Trimming took off 5 bases at V and 5 bases at J, with 14 bases between the two ends. The CDR3 sequence is CASSPGRGGDTQYF. CDR3 nucleotides: TGTGCCAGCAGCCCCGGAAGGGGAGGAGATACGCAGTATTTT.

On this clone itself: One end of the junction does not line up with germline, which may come from a read error. The rearrangement joins TRBV6-5 to TRBJ1-1; the D gene is possibly TRBD1 (5 bases). Germline V lookup: CDR1 MNHEY, CDR2 SVGAGI. The CDR3 spans 15 residues. Here the CDR3 reads CARSYSLTVNTEAFF. The CDR3 DNA is TGTGCCAGAAGTTACTCTCTGACAGTGAACACTGAAGCTTTCTTT.

The chain has TRBV7-2 and TRBJ1-2; D ambiguous. Germline assignment: CDR1 SGHTA and CDR2 FQGNSA. This CDR3 is built from 13 residues. The germline V and J ends were trimmed by 5 bases and 5 bases, with 12 bases remaining between them. The CDR3 nucleotides are TGTGCCAGCAGCGCAAGGCAGGTTTATGGCTACACCTTC. Translated: CASSARQVYGYTF.

The chain recombines TRBV2 with TRBJ1-1; weak D call: TRBD1 (5 bases). The V and J ends lost 0 bases and 1 base respectively, with 12 bases between them. The V gene's germline CDR1 is SNHLY and CDR2 FYNNEI. The CDR3 consists of 16 residues. For the CDR3, the DNA is TGTGCCAGCAGTGAAGCAATAGGGGAGGGGAACACTGAAGCTTTCTTT. It translates to CASSEAIGEGNTEAFF.

The rearrangement joins TRBV25-1 to TRBJ2-2; D is possibly TRBD1 (5 bases). There are 13 residues in the CDR3. Looked up from germline, CDR1 is MGHDK and CDR2 is SYGVNS. Trimming cost V 8 bases and J 5 bases, with 12 bases left between them. The CDR3 bases are TGTGCCAGCGGAAGGGGAAAAACCGGGGAGCTGTTTTTT. Residues: CASGRGKTGELFF. Complete variable domain (other parts from reference TRBV25-1 and TRBJ2-2): EADIYQTPRYLVIGTGKKITLECSQTMGHDKMYWYQQDPGMELHLIHYSYGVNSTEKGDLSSESTVSRIRTEHFPLTLESARPSHTSQYLCASGRGKTGELFFGEGSRLTVL.

This clone was picked up a small number of times. This chain connects TRBV30 to TRBJ2-1; 9 bases map to TRBD2. Germline V lookup: CDR1 GTSNPN, CDR2 SVGIG (reference sequence). The CDR3 has 18 residues. Trimming at V came to 1 base and at J to 1 base, leaving 11 bases not matched to a gene. CDR3 residues: CAWSGISGGPGSYNEQFF. In DNA, the CDR3 is TGTGCCTGGAGTGGAATTAGCGGGGGCCCCGGGTCCTACAATGAGCAGTTCTTC.

In its sample, this clone was seen a few times. The chain couples TRBV5-4 to TRBJ1-1, with D tentatively TRBD1 (5 bases). The V end was cut by 4 bases, the J end by 0 bases, with 19 bases between. Germline V CDR1 and CDR2: SGHNT, YYREEE (reference sequence). The CDR3 spans 17 residues. CDR3 bases: TGTGCCAGCAGCCCGGGGCGGAGGAGTGCCATGAACACTGAAGCTTTCTTT. This translates into CASSPGRRSAMNTEAFF.

This clone was observed many times. The chain's CDR3 is CSVGDEQFF. DNA of the CDR3: TGCAGCGTTGGGGATGAGCAGTTCTTC. V usage is TRBV29-1 and J usage is TRBJ2-1; the D is unclear. This CDR3 spans 9 amino acids. The V end was cut by 4 bases, the J end by 8 bases, with 3 bases between. CDR1 and CDR2 from the germline V gene are SQVTM and ANQGSEA.

The table lists this clone with a few counts. The chain has TRBV5-1 and TRBJ2-5; weak D call: TRBD1 (6 bases). The germline V gene encodes CDR1 SGHRS and CDR2 YFSETQ. The ends were cut back, 2 bases at V and 0 bases at J, with 8 bases in the middle. The CDR3 spans 14 residues. CDR3 in DNA: TGCGCCAGCAGCTTCGGACAGTACCAAGAGACCCAGTACTTC. It translates to CASSFGQYQETQYF.

The chain carries TRBV18 and TRBJ2-5, with 10 bases lining up with TRBD1. The V gene end was trimmed by 2 bases and the J gene end by 2 bases; junction bases not matched to a gene: 5. From germline, CDR1 is KGHSH and CDR2 LQKENI. This CDR3 spans 16 amino acids. In DNA form, the CDR3 reads TGTGCCAGCTCACCAAGACAGGGGGCATCTCAAGAGACCCAGTACTTC. Its protein product is CASSPRQGASQETQYF.

This chain uses TRBV18 with TRBJ1-1; 9 bases match TRBD1. Germline V lookup: CDR1 KGHSH, CDR2 LQKENI. After removal of 6 bases from V and 0 bases from J, the junction contained 8 bases not matched to a gene. The length of the CDR3 is 16 residues. The CDR3 sequence: CASSSGQGLLNTEAFF. In DNA, the CDR3 is TGTGCCAGCTCGTCGGGACAGGGTCTTTTGAACACTGAAGCTTTCTTT.

This sequence joins TRBV11-3 and TRBJ2-3, with 10 bases lining up with TRBD2. Germline loops: CDR1 SGHNT, CDR2 YENEEA. V lost 1 base to trimming and J lost 4 bases; unmatched junction nucleotides: 2. The CDR3 runs 15 residues. The CDR3 DNA is TGTGCCAGCAGCTTAGTCCTAGCGGGAGCAGATACGCAGTATTTT. Protein sequence: CASSLVLAGADTQYF.

The genes are TRBV25-1 and TRBJ2-3; 8 bases agree with TRBD1. V was pared by 2 bases and J by 5 bases, with 12 bases of the junction left unmatched. CDR1 is MGHDK, CDR2 SYGVNS, per germline. This CDR3 spans 17 amino acids. CDR3: CASSEVPGRGHGDTQYF. In DNA, the CDR3 is TGTGCCAGCAGTGAAGTCCCCGGCAGGGGGCATGGAGATACGCAGTATTTT.